One TCR beta chain is described in this entry. This specimen belongs to a study of blood T cell repertoires in COVID-19. For the study at large: Researchers got acute and convalescent COVID-19 samples from the United States, Italy and Spain.

The CDR3 has 16 residues. Germline assignment: CDR1 MNHEY and CDR2 SVGAGI. The V and J ends lost 0 bases and 6 bases, in that order; junction bases with no gene match: 9. As originally analysed: The authors estimated nucleated cell counts from reference gene primer amplification. This table comes from immunoSEQ multiplex PCR, and its TCRdb copy is limited to in-frame clones, with some not included. D and trimming were read from the DNA, whereas the V and J calls and clone size are those reported in that table. The sample consists of about 110,000 clones, almost 80% of them appearing once. The V gene is TRBV6-5, the J gene TRBJ2-3; the match to TRBD2 covers 7 bases. The source of this sequence is a woman aged 80 or over with active or convalescent COVID-19. Material for sequencing was peripheral blood. The CDR3 DNA is TGTGCCAGCAGTTACTCCCCAGCGGGGCCCCTTGATACGCAGTATTTT. Amino acid sequence: CASSYSPAGPLDTQYF.